Each of the 32 T cell receptor beta chains below was sequenced from the same sample in a study of neurological immune-mediated disorders. Described time point: longitudinal time-point 3. TCRdb reanalysed the 5' RACE reads using MiXCR and keeps one entry per CDR3 protein. The sample has 84,000 or so distinct CDR3 sequences; about 4.3% are singletons. The sample taken for sequencing was PBMCs. The receptors stem from an older woman with multiple sclerosis.

This clonotype was seen a few times. The chain couples TRBV7-9 to TRBJ2-1; maybe TRBD1 (6 bases). The CDR3 has 13 amino acids. From germline, CDR1 is SEHNR and CDR2 FQNEAQ (reference sequence). Trimming shortened V by 8 bases and J by 3 bases, and 11 bases separated the two germline ends. Written as DNA, the CDR3 is TGTGCCAGCGATCCGACAGGCTACAATGAGCAGTTCTTC. The encoded protein is CASDPTGYNEQFF. Complete variable domain (other parts from reference TRBV7-9 and TRBJ2-1): DTGVSQNPRHKITKRGQNVTFRCDPISEHNRLYWYRQTLGQGPEFLTYFQNEAQLEKSRLLSDRFSAERPKGSFSTLEIQRTEQGDSAMYLCASDPTGYNEQFFGPGTRLTVL.

This clonotype has a count of ten or more. The V and J genes are TRBV20-1 and TRBJ1-6; 7 nucleotides line up with TRBD1. The CDR3 contains 15 residues. V dropped 5 bases and J dropped 2; count of bases not matched to a gene: 6. Germline-derived CDR1 and CDR2 are DFQATT and SNEGSKA (reference sequence). CDR3 bases: TGCAGTGCTCCCACAGGGGTCCCCTATAATTCACCCCTCCACTTT. Translation gives CSAPTGVPYNSPLHF.

This clonotype appeared many times. This chain joins TRBV7-2 and TRBJ2-1; D call uncertain. Germline loops: CDR1 SGHTA, CDR2 FQGNSA. There are 13 residues in the CDR3. The V gene lost 5 bases and the J gene lost 10 bases, with 15 bases spanning the gap. CDR3: CASSPPMVGEQFF. The CDR3 DNA is TGTGCCAGCAGCCCCCCGATGGTGGGAGAGCAGTTCTTC. The variable domain in full, with the rest retrieved from reference TRBV7-2 and TRBJ2-1, is GAGVSQSPSNKVTEKGKDVELRCDPISGHTALYWYRQSLGQGLEFLIYFQGNSAPDKSGLPSDRFSAERTGGSVSTLTIQRTQQEDSAVYLCASSPPMVGEQFFGPGTRLTVL.

This clonotype was observed at least ten times. This chain connects TRBV5-1 to TRBJ1-1; D is unresolved. CDR3 size: 14 residues. The germline V and J ends were trimmed by 1 base and 7 bases, with 14 bases remaining between them. Germline CDR1 reads SGHRS; CDR2 reads YFSETQ. The CDR3 here is CASSLFSSDLEAFF. CDR3 coding DNA: TGCGCCAGCAGCTTGTTCAGTTCAGATCTTGAAGCTTTCTTT.

Notes on this clonotype: Compared with germline, one end of the junction differs, possibly owing to a read error. The gene calls are TRBV7-9 and TRBJ2-2; TRBD2 agrees at 11 bases. The CDR3 totals 17 residues. Looked up from germline, CDR1 is SEHNR and CDR2 is FQNEAQ (reference sequence). For the CDR3, the DNA is TGTGCCAGCACCACGACTAGCGGGGAGATGAACACCGGGGAGATGTTTTTT. Its translation: CASTTTSGEMNTGEMFF.

There are many counts of this clonotype. V gene TRBV7-2 combines with J gene TRBJ2-3; 9 bases fit TRBD2. The CDR3 has 16 amino acids. Germline V lookup: CDR1 SGHTA, CDR2 FQGNSA. V trimming: 3 bases; J trimming: 4 bases; junction bases outside the gene matches: 8. As DNA, the CDR3 is TGTGCCAGCAGCTTTCCGCGGGGGGGTATCGCAGATACGCAGTATTTT. This sequence encodes CASSFPRGGIADTQYF.

This clonotype was recorded at least ten times. The chain uses TRBV7-2 and TRBJ1-1; 7 bases align to TRBD1. CDR1 and CDR2 (germline): SGHTA, FQGNSA. Germline trimming cut 3 bases from V and 11 bases from J; bases unmatched to any gene: 6. CDR3 size: 12 residues. The CDR3 DNA follows: TGTGCCAGCAGCTTCAGGGGGGCTGGGGCTTTCTTT. Translation gives CASSFRGAGAFF.

This clonotype was recorded at least ten times. This chain uses TRBV6-6 with TRBJ2-7; perhaps TRBD1 as D (6 bases). V lost 9 bases to trimming and J lost 0 bases, with 9 bases between them. The CDR3 runs to 12 residues. The germline gives CDR1 MNHNY, CDR2 SVGAGI (reference sequence). The CDR3 sequence is CASQDSSYEQYF. The CDR3 DNA is TGTGCCAGTCAGGACAGCTCCTACGAGCAGTACTTC.

This clonotype was seen at least ten times. The chain joins TRBV5-1 to TRBJ2-7; no firm D call. CDR3 length equals 13 residues. CDR1 is SGHRS, CDR2 YFSETQ, per germline. V shed 2 bases and J shed 5 bases, with 11 bases lying between them. The CDR3: CASSLALPDEQYF. CDR3 nucleotides: TGCGCCAGCAGCTTAGCGTTGCCCGACGAGCAGTACTTC.

This clonotype was seen repeatedly, ten times or more. The genes are TRBV10-3 and TRBJ2-7, with 8 bases matching TRBD1. After removal of 3 bases from V and 7 bases from J, the junction contained 11 bases not matched to a gene. CDR1 is ENHRY, CDR2 SYGVKD, per germline. The CDR3 runs 15 residues. The CDR3 bases are TGTGCCATCAGTGATTCGGGTCAGGGGGCGGGGGAGCAGTACTTC. Encoded protein: CAISDSGQGAGEQYF.

The chain combines TRBV7-6 with TRBJ2-1, with TRBD1 matching 10 bases. After removal of 5 bases from V and 4 bases from J, the junction contained 8 bases not matched to a gene. Germline V gives CDR1 SGHVS, CDR2 FNYEAQ. This CDR3 comprises 16 residues. The CDR3 DNA reads as TGTGCCAGCAGCCGTTGGACAGGGGGGAATTACAATGAGCAGTTCTTC. Translation gives CASSRWTGGNYNEQFF.

The table lists this clonotype with many counts. The chain joins TRBV5-1 to TRBJ2-1; perhaps TRBD2 as D (5 bases). The CDR3 spans 14 residues. Germline V gene sequence: CDR1 SGHRS, CDR2 YFSETQ. The V and J ends lost 4 bases and 5 bases respectively, with 13 bases between them. In DNA, the CDR3 is TGCGCCAGCAGCGCCTCCCCCGGGAACAATGAGCAGTTCTTC. The encoded protein is CASSASPGNNEQFF.

This clonotype was seen many times. The chain uses TRBV18 and TRBJ2-7, with TRBD1 as a possible D gene (5 bases). V lost 3 bases to trimming and J lost 3 bases, with 9 bases between them. The CDR3 spans 13 residues. Germline V gene sequence: CDR1 KGHSH, CDR2 LQKENI. This CDR3 is CASSPGHIYEQYF. The CDR3 DNA reads TGTGCCAGCTCACCCGGACACATCTACGAGCAGTACTTC.

This clonotype was recorded many times. The chain joins TRBV11-2 to TRBJ2-3, with D possibly TRBD1 on 6 matching bases. The CDR3 covers 16 residues. CDR1 and CDR2 from the germline V gene are SGHAT and FQNNGV. V lost 1 base and J lost 3, with 14 bases in between. The CDR3 protein is CASSLVSGQTTDTQYF. Here the CDR3 DNA reads TGTGCCAGCAGCTTAGTATCGGGACAAACGACAGATACGCAGTATTTT.

This clonotype has ten or more counts. The V call is TRBV18, the J call TRBJ2-3; D unclear. The CDR3 totals 14 residues. The V gene lost 3 bases and the J gene lost 2 bases, with 9 bases spanning the gap. The V gene's germline CDR1 is KGHSH and CDR2 LQKENI. Here the CDR3 reads CASSPVGSTDTQYF. The CDR3 nucleotides are TGTGCCAGCTCACCGGTGGGATCCACAGATACGCAGTATTTT.

This chain connects TRBV7-2 to TRBJ2-7; D is unclear. This CDR3 contains 13 residues. Germline V gene sequence: CDR1 SGHTA, CDR2 FQGNSA. V dropped 5 bases and J dropped 4 bases, with 12 bases sitting between them. CDR3 region: CASSPWPGYEQYF. The CDR3 coding sequence is TGTGCCAGCAGCCCCTGGCCCGGATACGAGCAGTACTTC.

This clonotype was detected many times. The J gene is TRBJ2-7, the V gene TRBV5-1; TRBD1 is a possible D gene (6 bases). The CDR3 has 15 amino acids. V was trimmed by 0 bases and J by 7 bases, leaving 17 bases between them. Looked up from germline, CDR1 is SGHRS and CDR2 is YFSETQ. DNA of the CDR3: TGCGCCAGCAGCTTGGCTTGGGGGCAACGGGAAGAGCAGTACTTC. Amino acid sequence: CASSLAWGQREEQYF.

This clonotype has ten or more counts. This sequence joins TRBV11-1 and TRBJ2-3; 9 bases agree with TRBD2. The J segment lost 10 bases and the V segment lost 7 bases, leaving 9 bases of the junction unmatched. The germline V gene has CDR1 SGHAT and CDR2 FQDESV (reference sequence). CDR3 length: 13 amino acids. CDR3 nucleotides: TGTGCCAGCACCGAATCGCGGGGGGGGTCGCAGTATTTT. This translates into CASTESRGGSQYF. The complete variable domain, with remaining parts taken from reference TRBV11-1 and TRBJ2-3, reads EAEVAQSPRYKITEKSQAVAFWCDPISGHATLYWYRQILGQGPELLVQFQDESVVDDSQLPKDRFSAERLKGVDSTLKIQPAELGDSAMYLCASTESRGGSQYFGPGTRLTVL.

This clonotype has at least ten counts. The chain is built from TRBV6-2 or TRBV6-3 and TRBJ2-7, with unresolved D. V was cut by 2 bases and J by 2 bases, with 10 bases left in between. Germline V lookup: CDR1 MNHEY, CDR2 SVGEGT. This CDR3 has 14 residues. The CDR3 DNA follows: TGTGCCAGCAGTTACACCCAAGTCACCTACGAGCAGTACTTC. Its protein product is CASSYTQVTYEQYF.

This clonotype appeared many times. The rearrangement joins TRBV5-1 to TRBJ1-2, with no clear D. Per the germline V gene, CDR1 is SGHRS and CDR2 is YFSETQ. The CDR3 spans 13 residues. V was cut by 0 bases and J by 4 bases, with 7 bases left in between. CDR3 bases: TGCGCCAGCAGCTTGGATCCGGTCTATGGCTACACCTTC. Protein sequence: CASSLDPVYGYTF.

This clonotype was counted at least ten times. The chain has TRBV12-3 or TRBV12-4 and TRBJ2-1; TRBD1 is a possible D gene (5 bases). Trimming left V 3 bases short and J 12 bases short, with 15 bases between. The CDR3 has 13 amino acids. CDR3 protein: CASSFGARWVQFF. As DNA, the CDR3 is TGTGCCAGCAGTTTTGGGGCCAGGTGGGTGCAGTTCTTC.

V gene TRBV6-2 or TRBV6-3 combines with J gene TRBJ2-1, with a tentative D call TRBD1 (6 bases). V was trimmed by 6 bases and J by 4 bases, leaving 10 bases between them. CDR1 and CDR2 (germline): MNHEY, SVGEGT. The CDR3 sequence is 13 residues long. CDR3 DNA sequence: TGTGCCAGCAGAACAGGGTTTTACAATGAGCAGTTCTTC. Translation: CASRTGFYNEQFF.

This clonotype has ten or more counts. The chain carries TRBV7-8 and TRBJ1-1; weak D call: TRBD1 (6 bases). The CDR3 extends over 17 amino acids. Germline loops: CDR1 SGHVS, CDR2 FQNEAQ. Trimming left V 2 bases short and J 0 bases short, with 16 bases between. DNA of the CDR3: TGTGCCAGCAGCTTAAGGGGGGCGGGGGGTCTGAACACTGAAGCTTTCTTT. It specifies CASSLRGAGGLNTEAFF.

This clonotype showed up many times. The gene calls are TRBV5-1 and TRBJ2-3; 7 bases fit TRBD2. There are 16 residues in the CDR3. V trimming: 0 bases; J trimming: 4 bases; junction bases outside the gene matches: 8. CDR1 is SGHRS and CDR2 is YFSETQ in the germline V gene. CDR3: CASSLDGAGSADTQYF. The CDR3, as DNA: TGCGCCAGCAGCTTGGACGGAGCGGGGTCGGCAGATACGCAGTATTTT.

This clonotype was seen ten or more times. The chain links TRBV5-1 to TRBJ2-1, with 10 bases fitting TRBD1. The CDR3 is 15 amino acids. Trimming took 1 base from V and 6 from J; bases not matched to a gene: 4. Germline loops: CDR1 SGHRS, CDR2 YFSETQ. CDR3 sequence reads: CASSLSWTGGNEQFF. The CDR3 coding sequence is TGCGCCAGCAGCTTGTCCTGGACAGGGGGCAATGAGCAGTTCTTC.

This clonotype has more than one count but fewer than ten. The J gene is TRBJ1-2, the V gene TRBV6-6; 7 bases fit TRBD1. Trimming removed 0 bases from V and 4 bases from J; junction bases left unmatched: 8. This CDR3 comprises 16 residues. CDR1 and CDR2 (germline): MNHNY, SVGAGI (reference sequence). CDR3 DNA sequence: TGTGCCAGCAGTTACTCAACTAAGGGGGCGGGCTATGGCTACACCTTC. This sequence encodes CASSYSTKGAGYGYTF.

This clonotype showed up many times. The chain carries TRBV15 and TRBJ2-7, with 12 bases identical to TRBD1. Germline trimming cut 2 bases from V and 5 bases from J; bases unmatched to any gene: 7. CDR1 is LNHNV, CDR2 YYDKDF, per germline (reference sequence). The CDR3 runs 16 residues. CDR3 sequence (DNA): TGTGCCACCAGCAGAACCGGGACAGGGGGCTTCCACGAGCAGTACTTC. Translated, it gives CATSRTGTGGFHEQYF. Together with reference TRBV15 and TRBJ2-7, the CDR3 gives the full variable domain: DAMVIQNPRYQVTQFGKPVTLSCSQTLNHNVMYWYQQKSSQAPKLLFHYYDKDFNNEADTPDNFQSRRPNTSFCFLDIRSPGLGDTAMYLCATSRTGTGGFHEQYFGPGTRLTVT.

This clonotype has at least ten counts. J is TRBJ2-1 and V is TRBV28, with 10 bases lining up with TRBD2. The CDR3 has 15 residues. V lost 6 bases and J lost 8; bases outside the gene matches: 10. From germline, CDR1 is MDHEN and CDR2 SYDVKM. This CDR3 reads CASSPWTSGGDEQFF. The CDR3 DNA reads as TGTGCCAGCAGCCCTTGGACTAGCGGCGGGGATGAGCAGTTCTTC.

This clonotype was counted ten times or more. The chain is built from TRBV20-1 and TRBJ2-1; the D is unclear. The CDR3 sequence is 15 residues long. V was shortened by 2 bases and J by 0 bases, with 11 bases between the two germline ends. Germline loops: CDR1 DFQATT, CDR2 SNEGSKA (reference sequence). In DNA, the CDR3 is TGCAGTGCTAGACCAACTGGAAACTCCTACAATGAGCAGTTCTTC. Protein: CSARPTGNSYNEQFF.

The table lists this clonotype with many counts. V usage is TRBV5-6 and J usage is TRBJ2-3; the match to TRBD2 covers 7 bases. V trimming: 0 bases; J trimming: 2 bases; junction bases outside the gene matches: 3. The V gene's germline CDR1 is SGHDT and CDR2 YYEEEE. The CDR3 is made up of 15 amino acids. CDR3 in amino acids: CASSLGLAATDTQYF. CDR3 DNA sequence: TGTGCCAGCAGCTTGGGTCTAGCGGCCACAGATACGCAGTATTTT.

This clonotype came up many times. The rearrangement joins TRBV6-5 to TRBJ2-5; D remains unclear. The V gene's germline CDR1 is MNHEY and CDR2 SVGAGI. V lost 2 bases and J 2 bases, leaving 9 bases between the germline ends. The CDR3 has 14 amino acids. DNA for the CDR3: TGTGCCAGCAGTTACAGACACGGACAAGAGACCCAGTACTTC. This sequence encodes CASSYRHGQETQYF.

The table lists this clonotype with many counts. J is TRBJ2-2 and V is TRBV2; D may be TRBD1 (6 bases). The CDR3 spans 14 residues. Germline CDR1 is SNHLY and CDR2 is FYNNEI. With 4 bases removed from V and 4 bases from J, the gap between germline ends came to 10 bases. CDR3 amino acids: CASSGVRGTGELFF. CDR3 nucleotides: TGTGCCAGCAGTGGGGTCAGGGGCACCGGGGAGCTGTTTTTT. The whole variable domain, filled in from reference TRBV2 and TRBJ2-2, reads EPEVTQTPSHQVTQMGQEVILRCVPISNHLYFYWYRQILGQKVEFLVSFYNNEISEKSEIFDDQFSVERPDGSNFTLKIRSTKLEDSAMYFCASSGVRGTGELFFGEGSRLTVL.